Following are 3 T cell receptor beta chains from one sample sequenced in a study of blood T cells in healthy people across ages. A sample-barcoded 5' primer and a J-beta primer mix were used in a second PCR of roughly 7 to 11 cycles. Each CDR3 protein is one row after TCRdb ran MiXCR on the 5' RACE reads. The table includes about 1.7 million distinct CDR3 sequences, roughly 27% detected once. Source material: blood. Receptors were obtained from a woman aged 25 to 39 in good health.

This clonotype was observed many times. CDR3 loop: CASSSLGGGAQGANVLTF. In DNA, the CDR3 is TGTGCCAGCAGCAGTTTAGGCGGGGGGGCCCAGGGGGCCAACGTCCTGACTTTC. The J gene is TRBJ2-6, the V gene TRBV28; 9 nucleotides agree with TRBD2. The CDR3 extends over 18 amino acids. Germline trimming cut 6 bases from V and 4 bases from J; bases unmatched to any gene: 13. The germline V gene has CDR1 MDHEN and CDR2 SYDVKM.

This clonotype showed up just a few times. The V and J genes are TRBV5-1 and TRBJ2-3; the match to TRBD1 covers 7 bases. The CDR3 has 14 residues. Germline CDR1 SGHRS, CDR2 YFSETQ. Unmatched junction bases numbered 6, after V lost 4 bases and J lost 4 bases. The CDR3 DNA reads TGCGCCAGCAGCAGGCAGGGGGAATCAGATACGCAGTATTTT. Its protein is CASSRQGESDTQYF.

V and J are TRBV12-3 or TRBV12-4 and TRBJ2-4; D unresolved. The CDR3 consists of 18 residues. V was cut by 3 bases and J by 0 bases, with 18 bases left in between. This chain's CDR3 is CASSFKVGSVVAKNIQYF. CDR3 bases: TGTGCCAGCAGTTTTAAGGTCGGGTCCGTGGTAGCCAAAAACATTCAGTACTTC.